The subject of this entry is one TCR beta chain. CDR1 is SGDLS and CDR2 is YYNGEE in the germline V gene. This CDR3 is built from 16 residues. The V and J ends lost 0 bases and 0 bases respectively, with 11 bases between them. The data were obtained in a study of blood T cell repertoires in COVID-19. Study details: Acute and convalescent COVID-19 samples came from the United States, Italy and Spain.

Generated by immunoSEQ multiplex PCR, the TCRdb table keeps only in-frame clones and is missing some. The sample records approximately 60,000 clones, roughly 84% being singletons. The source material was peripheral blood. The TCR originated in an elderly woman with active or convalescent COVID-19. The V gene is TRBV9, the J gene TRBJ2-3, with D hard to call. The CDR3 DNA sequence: TGTGCCAGCAGCGTAGAGCAGGATTGGAGCACAGATACGCAGTATTTT. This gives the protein CASSVEQDWSTDTQYF.